This T cell receptor (beta chain) is drawn from a study of shared clonotypes between healthy human individuals. This clone was seen a single time. Evenly divided among several immunoSEQ plates was the genomic DNA of each subset. The data were produced by immunoSEQ multiplex PCR, yet TCRdb's version contains in-frame clones alone and is incomplete. The data contain over 2,000,000 clones, approximately 92% of them seen just once; the ten biggest clones take up about 1.7%. The germline CDR1 and CDR2 sequences are MNHEY and SMNVEV (reference sequence). This CDR3 has 11 amino acids. As defined, naive CD8 cells were CD45RO-negative and positively selected for CCR7, with terminally differentiated effector memory CD45RA+ cells excluded. Among the donors, all were Caucasian adults who lived in Nashville, Tennessee.

This TCR derives from a young man in good health. Some clones in this sample may be carry-over from other donors' samples. The source material was naive CD8+ T cells from PBMCs. This rearrangement joins TRBV27 to TRBJ2-7, with 7 bases identical to TRBD2. The CDR3 is CVAGDFYEQYF. Written as DNA, the CDR3 is TGTGTGGCGGGGGATTTCTACGAGCAGTACTTC.